This T cell receptor beta chain derives from a study of shared clonotypes between healthy human individuals. Regarding this clone: An end of the junction differs from the germline gene, which may be a read error.

The data were produced by immunoSEQ multiplex PCR, yet TCRdb's version contains in-frame clones alone and is incomplete. In the table there are a few million clones, 85% to 95% of which are singletons. Positively selected for CCR7, the CD45RO-negative cells used as naive CD8 cells excluded terminally differentiated effector memory CD45RA+ cells. The TCR sequence derives from a young man in good health. Some clones in this sample may be carry-over from other donors' samples. The sequenced material came from naive CD8+ T cells from PBMCs.

The CDR3 DNA sequence: TGTGCCAGCAGACCAGCGGGATACTACGATGAGCAGTTCTTC. Amino acid sequence: CASRPAGYYDEQFF. The gene calls are TRBV9 and TRBJ2-1, with 7 bases matching TRBD2. The CDR3 loop spans 14 amino acids. Germline CDR1 is SGDLS and CDR2 is YYNGEE.